Included here is one TCR beta chain sequence, with context. The data derive from a study of blood T cell repertoires in COVID-19. The overall study: The samples span acute and convalescent COVID-19 from the United States, Italy and Spain. The cDNA or gDNA used as material had been derived from T cells, B-cell-depleted T cells, or PBMCs.

Original data processing: Nucleated cell number was recorded as an estimate derived from reference gene primer amplification. Only in-frame clones appear in the TCRdb table, and some are missing; sequencing was by immunoSEQ multiplex PCR. V and J calls and clone size come straight from that table; D and trimming were deduced from the DNA. The data hold a few hundred thousand clones, with about 91% observed a single time. This CDR3 comprises 13 residues. Germline V lookup: CDR1 SGHDT, CDR2 YYEEEE. Trimming shortened V by 1 base and J by 5 bases, and 6 bases separated the two germline ends. The genes are TRBV5-6 and TRBJ1-4, with D perhaps matching TRBD1 (5 bases). Material: peripheral blood. The receptor was isolated from a woman younger than 45 who had recovered from COVID-19. This CDR3 is CASSLWGNEKLFF. The CDR3 nucleotides are TGTGCCAGCAGCTTGTGGGGCAATGAAAAACTGTTTTTT.